This is a list of T cell receptor beta chains from one sample in a study of blood T cell repertoires in COVID-19. TCRdb's copy holds only in-frame clones and misses some; the assay was immunoSEQ multiplex PCR. Of a few hundred thousand clones listed, more than 80% are singletons. The sequenced material came from peripheral blood. The receptors originated from a man in his late teens or twenties who had recovered from COVID-19. Each CDR3 is given with its conserved first and last residue. Fields, in order: D gene, J gene, clone size, V gene, CDR3 protein, CDR3 DNA. D genes are given only for firm matches. Clone size is given for some rows only: seen once, a few or many times, or a class if the clone is expanded.

D: NA
J: TRBJ2-7
size: NA
V: TRBV27
CDR3: CASSLSGGLVYF
DNA: TGTGCCAGCAGTTTATCGGGGGGTCTTGTGTACTTC

D: TRBD2
J: TRBJ2-7
size: NA
V: TRBV2
CDR3: CASRGDRLAGVSGEQYF
DNA: TGTGCCAGCAGGGGCGATAGGCTAGCGGGAGTTTCTGGCGAGCAGTACTTC

D: NA
J: TRBJ2-1
size: once
V: TRBV11-2
CDR3: CASSLAGLWVSNEQFF
DNA: TGTGCCAGCAGCTTAGCCGGACTATGGGTTAGCAATGAGCAGTTCTTC

D: NA
J: TRBJ1-1
size: NA
V: TRBV7-2
CDR3: CASRAQTNTEAFF
DNA: TGTGCCAGCAGGGCACAGACGAACACTGAAGCTTTCTTT

D: NA
J: TRBJ1-1
size: NA
V: TRBV30
CDR3: CAWSVRSTEAFF
DNA: TGTGCCTGGAGTGTACGGAGCACTGAAGCTTTCTTT

D: TRBD1
J: TRBJ1-2
size: NA
V: TRBV18
CDR3: CASSTEGQGYGYTF
DNA: TGTGCCAGCTCAACAGAGGGACAGGGGTATGGCTACACCTTC

D: NA
J: TRBJ1-4
size: NA
V: TRBV5-1
CDR3: CASSLGGMYEKLFF
DNA: TGCGCCAGCAGCTTGGGCGGCATGTATGAAAAACTGTTTTTT

D: TRBD1
J: TRBJ1-2
size: NA
V: TRBV30
CDR3: CAWSTKGTGARYGYTF
DNA: TGTGCCTGGAGTACCAAAGGGACAGGGGCGCGCTATGGCTACACCTTC

D: TRBD1
J: TRBJ1-2
size: NA
V: TRBV6-5
CDR3: CASSYSVGGAGGYTF
DNA: TGTGCCAGCAGTTACTCCGTAGGGGGCGCGGGTGGCTACACCTTC

D: TRBD2
J: TRBJ2-7
size: NA
V: TRBV11-3
CDR3: CASSLKGTRGDEQYF
DNA: TGTGCCAGCAGCTTAAAAGGGACTAGGGGAGACGAGCAGTACTTC

D: TRBD1
J: TRBJ2-7
size: NA
V: TRBV10-3
CDR3: CAISDGQGARLSEQYF
DNA: TGTGCCATCAGTGACGGACAGGGGGCGCGTCTTAGTGAGCAGTACTTC